This is a list of T cell receptor beta chains from one sample in a study of early T cells in non-severe SARS-CoV-2 infection. TCRdb recomputed calls from the 5' RACE reads with MiXCR, one row per CDR3 protein. Of about 83,000 distinct CDR3 sequences in the sample, around 15% were seen once. The material sequenced was whole blood. Receptors were obtained from an adult who was a healthcare worker with PCR-confirmed SARS-CoV-2 infection or an uninfected control (not recorded which). Each CDR3 is given with its conserved first and last residue. Fields, in order: CDR3 protein, CDR3 DNA, J gene, D gene, V gene, clone size. A D gene is named only where the DNA matches it firmly. The size entry is marked missing in some rows and otherwise reads once, few, many or a size class.

cdr3_aa: CASSSDLIGRELFF; cdr3_nt: TGTGCCAGCAGCTCTGATCTAATTGGCCGGGAGCTGTTTTTT; j_call: TRBJ2-2; d_call: -; v_call: TRBV7-2; clone_size: many
cdr3_aa: CASSPGTGGTEAFF; cdr3_nt: TGTGCCAGCTCACCCGGGACAGGGGGCACTGAAGCTTTCTTT; j_call: TRBJ1-1; d_call: TRBD1; v_call: TRBV18; clone_size: many
cdr3_aa: CASSLEPMERVGGYTF; cdr3_nt: TGCGCCAGCAGCTTGGAGCCCATGGAGAGGGTAGGGGGCTACACCTTC; j_call: TRBJ1-2; d_call: -; v_call: TRBV5-1; clone_size: few
cdr3_aa: CSVEVSGPEEQYF; cdr3_nt: TGCAGCGTTGAAGTCTCAGGGCCGGAAGAGCAGTACTTC; j_call: TRBJ2-7; d_call: -; v_call: TRBV29-1; clone_size: -
cdr3_aa: CAISESTTGYGYTF; cdr3_nt: TGTGCCATCAGTGAGTCTACGACAGGCTATGGCTACACCTTC; j_call: TRBJ1-2; d_call: -; v_call: TRBV10-3; clone_size: many
cdr3_aa: CASSFGRRGTGELFF; cdr3_nt: TGTGCCAGCAGCTTCGGGCGCCGCGGCACCGGGGAGCTGTTTTTT; j_call: TRBJ2-2; d_call: -; v_call: TRBV11-2; clone_size: -
cdr3_aa: CSVGPGRGEEQYF; cdr3_nt: TGCAGCGTGGGCCCGGGACGGGGAGAGGAGCAGTACTTC; j_call: TRBJ2-7; d_call: -; v_call: TRBV29-1; clone_size: few
cdr3_aa: CASRSNRYSYNEQFF; cdr3_nt: TGTGCCAGCAGATCGAACAGATACTCCTACAATGAGCAGTTCTTC; j_call: TRBJ2-1; d_call: -; v_call: TRBV12-3/TRBV12-4; clone_size: -
cdr3_aa: CASTSRGRDQPQHF; cdr3_nt: TGTGCCAGCACCTCCCGGGGGAGGGATCAGCCCCAGCATTTT; j_call: TRBJ1-5; d_call: -; v_call: TRBV2; clone_size: many
cdr3_aa: CASSYAPSLVNTEAFF; cdr3_nt: TGTGCCAGCAGTTACGCCCCGTCTTTGGTGAACACTGAAGCTTTCTTT; j_call: TRBJ1-1; d_call: -; v_call: TRBV6-2/TRBV6-3; clone_size: few
cdr3_aa: CSAQGRAVGYTF; cdr3_nt: TGCAGCGCCCAGGGGCGCGCGGTCGGCTACACCTTC; j_call: TRBJ1-2; d_call: -; v_call: TRBV29-1; clone_size: many
cdr3_aa: CASSYRDGHGYTF; cdr3_nt: TGTGCCAGCAGTTATAGGGATGGGCATGGCTACACCTTC; j_call: TRBJ1-2; d_call: -; v_call: TRBV6-5; clone_size: many
cdr3_aa: CASSRILGERYTF; cdr3_nt: TGTGCCAGCAGCCGGATCCTCGGCGAACGCTACACCTTC; j_call: TRBJ1-2; d_call: -; v_call: TRBV7-2; clone_size: many
cdr3_aa: CSARVQGTFYEQYF; cdr3_nt: TGCAGTGCTAGAGTTCAGGGTACCTTCTACGAGCAGTACTTC; j_call: TRBJ2-7; d_call: -; v_call: TRBV20-1; clone_size: many
cdr3_aa: CASSDGDNFHEQYF; cdr3_nt: TGCGCCAGCAGTGACGGGGACAACTTCCACGAGCAGTACTTC; j_call: TRBJ2-7; d_call: -; v_call: TRBV10-1; clone_size: many
cdr3_aa: CASSLRDTEAFF; cdr3_nt: TGTGCCAGCAGTTTAAGGGACACTGAAGCTTTCTTT; j_call: TRBJ1-1; d_call: -; v_call: TRBV12-3/TRBV12-4; clone_size: few
cdr3_aa: CASSPPRTGNTEAFF; cdr3_nt: TGTGCCAGCTCACCACCCCGGACAGGGAACACTGAAGCTTTCTTT; j_call: TRBJ1-1; d_call: TRBD1; v_call: TRBV18; clone_size: few
cdr3_aa: CAWSAGHGEKLFF; cdr3_nt: TGTGCCTGGAGTGCGGGACACGGTGAAAAACTGTTTTTT; j_call: TRBJ1-4; d_call: -; v_call: TRBV30; clone_size: many
cdr3_aa: CASSAPTSRPTDTQYF; cdr3_nt: TGTGCCAGCAGCGCCCCGACTAGCAGGCCCACAGATACGCAGTATTTT; j_call: TRBJ2-3; d_call: TRBD2; v_call: TRBV7-2; clone_size: -
cdr3_aa: CASSVAEGVANIQYF; cdr3_nt: TGTGCCAGCAGCGTAGCGGAGGGGGTGGCCAACATTCAGTACTTC; j_call: TRBJ2-4; d_call: -; v_call: TRBV9; clone_size: -
cdr3_aa: CSAVRDRLQGGYTF; cdr3_nt: TGCAGTGCTGTCCGGGACAGGCTTCAGGGGGGCTACACCTTC; j_call: TRBJ1-2; d_call: TRBD1; v_call: TRBV20-1; clone_size: few
cdr3_aa: CASSGTPPGNTIYF; cdr3_nt: TGTGCCAGCAGCGGGACACCTCCTGGAAACACCATATATTTT; j_call: TRBJ1-3; d_call: -; v_call: TRBV2; clone_size: many
cdr3_aa: CASSYKGGSKLWGEQFF; cdr3_nt: TGTGCCAGCAGTTACAAGGGCGGGTCAAAACTGTGGGGAGAGCAGTTCTTC; j_call: TRBJ2-1; d_call: -; v_call: TRBV6-5; clone_size: many
cdr3_aa: CSVGATDTQYF; cdr3_nt: TGCAGCGTTGGGGCCACAGATACGCAGTATTTT; j_call: TRBJ2-3; d_call: -; v_call: TRBV29-1; clone_size: -
cdr3_aa: CAIKEWGTGENSPLHF; cdr3_nt: TGTGCCATCAAGGAGTGGGGGACAGGCGAGAATTCACCCCTCCACTTT; j_call: TRBJ1-6; d_call: TRBD1; v_call: TRBV10-3; clone_size: -
cdr3_aa: CASSPLRGAIPRGNEQFF; cdr3_nt: TGTGCCAGCAGCCCCCTGCGGGGGGCAATACCGCGGGGGAATGAGCAGTTCTTC; j_call: TRBJ2-1; d_call: TRBD2; v_call: TRBV14; clone_size: many
cdr3_aa: CASRRSSHEQYF; cdr3_nt: TGTGCCAGCAGACGCTCATCGCACGAGCAGTACTTC; j_call: TRBJ2-7; d_call: -; v_call: TRBV12-3/TRBV12-4; clone_size: few
cdr3_aa: CASRLRGFANTGELFF; cdr3_nt: TGTGCCAGCAGATTGCGGGGGTTCGCGAACACCGGGGAGCTGTTTTTT; j_call: TRBJ2-2; d_call: TRBD2; v_call: TRBV6-1; clone_size: -
cdr3_aa: CASSYSSTGGVAFF; cdr3_nt: TGTGCCAGCAGTTACTCGTCGACAGGGGGCGTAGCTTTCTTT; j_call: TRBJ1-1; d_call: TRBD1; v_call: TRBV6-2/TRBV6-3; clone_size: many
cdr3_aa: CASSFAQGDNGYTF; cdr3_nt: TGTGCCAGCAGTTTTGCCCAAGGGGATAATGGCTACACCTTC; j_call: TRBJ1-2; d_call: -; v_call: TRBV12-3/TRBV12-4; clone_size: few
cdr3_aa: CASSLDRGPAQTQYF; cdr3_nt: TGTGCCAGCAGCTTAGACAGGGGTCCTGCCCAGACCCAGTACTTC; j_call: TRBJ2-5; d_call: -; v_call: TRBV11-2; clone_size: -
cdr3_aa: CATSRDAASFNEQFF; cdr3_nt: TGTGCCACCAGCAGAGATGCGGCTAGTTTCAATGAGCAGTTCTTC; j_call: TRBJ2-1; d_call: -; v_call: TRBV15; clone_size: many
cdr3_aa: CASSLMASGAGDTQYF; cdr3_nt: TGTGCCAGCAGCTTAATGGCTAGCGGGGCTGGGGATACGCAGTATTTT; j_call: TRBJ2-3; d_call: TRBD2; v_call: TRBV11-2; clone_size: many
cdr3_aa: CASSPPGGEPQHF; cdr3_nt: TGTGCCAGCTCACCACCGGGGGGGGAGCCCCAGCATTTT; j_call: TRBJ1-5; d_call: -; v_call: TRBV18; clone_size: -
cdr3_aa: CAWRISDRPYGYTF; cdr3_nt: TGTGCCTGGAGGATTTCGGACAGGCCCTATGGCTACACCTTC; j_call: TRBJ1-2; d_call: TRBD1; v_call: TRBV30; clone_size: many
cdr3_aa: CASSPLVSYNEQFF; cdr3_nt: TGTGCCAGCAGCCCATTGGTCTCCTACAATGAGCAGTTCTTC; j_call: TRBJ2-1; d_call: -; v_call: TRBV14; clone_size: few
cdr3_aa: CASSERRGGTEAFF; cdr3_nt: TGTGCCAGCAGTGAAAGAAGGGGGGGCACTGAAGCTTTCTTT; j_call: TRBJ1-1; d_call: -; v_call: TRBV6-1; clone_size: few
cdr3_aa: CAWSTSWTGNEQFF; cdr3_nt: TGTGCCTGGAGTACTTCCTGGACAGGGAATGAGCAGTTCTTC; j_call: TRBJ2-1; d_call: TRBD1; v_call: TRBV30; clone_size: few
cdr3_aa: CASSTLPGLAGGREQFF; cdr3_nt: TGCGCCAGCAGTACTCTCCCGGGACTAGCGGGGGGGCGAGAGCAGTTCTTC; j_call: TRBJ2-1; d_call: TRBD2; v_call: TRBV10-2; clone_size: many
cdr3_aa: CASRDGLAGKYNEQFF; cdr3_nt: TGTGCCAGCCGCGACGGACTAGCGGGGAAATACAATGAGCAGTTCTTC; j_call: TRBJ2-1; d_call: TRBD2; v_call: TRBV7-8; clone_size: once
cdr3_aa: CASSLATGELFF; cdr3_nt: TGTGCCAGCAGCTTGGCCACCGGGGAGCTGTTTTTT; j_call: TRBJ2-2; d_call: -; v_call: TRBV5-6; clone_size: few
cdr3_aa: CASSRDRGFDEQFF; cdr3_nt: TGTGCCAGTAGCCGGGACAGGGGCTTCGATGAGCAGTTCTTC; j_call: TRBJ2-1; d_call: TRBD1; v_call: TRBV19; clone_size: -
cdr3_aa: CASRRIAGGPNEQFF; cdr3_nt: TGTGCCAGCAGACGAATAGCGGGGGGGCCAAATGAGCAGTTCTTC; j_call: TRBJ2-1; d_call: TRBD2; v_call: TRBV12-3/TRBV12-4; clone_size: few
cdr3_aa: CASSLDGRFDETQYF; cdr3_nt: TGTGCCAGCAGCTTAGATGGTCGGTTCGACGAGACCCAGTACTTC; j_call: TRBJ2-5; d_call: -; v_call: TRBV7-2; clone_size: many
cdr3_aa: CASSFFPNEETQYF; cdr3_nt: TGTGCCAGCAGCTTTTTCCCCAATGAAGAGACCCAGTACTTC; j_call: TRBJ2-5; d_call: -; v_call: TRBV7-9; clone_size: many
cdr3_aa: CASTTRWKTGGGEKLFF; cdr3_nt: TGTGCCAGCACCACCCGATGGAAGACAGGGGGCGGGGAAAAACTGTTTTTT; j_call: TRBJ1-4; d_call: TRBD1; v_call: TRBV7-4; clone_size: many